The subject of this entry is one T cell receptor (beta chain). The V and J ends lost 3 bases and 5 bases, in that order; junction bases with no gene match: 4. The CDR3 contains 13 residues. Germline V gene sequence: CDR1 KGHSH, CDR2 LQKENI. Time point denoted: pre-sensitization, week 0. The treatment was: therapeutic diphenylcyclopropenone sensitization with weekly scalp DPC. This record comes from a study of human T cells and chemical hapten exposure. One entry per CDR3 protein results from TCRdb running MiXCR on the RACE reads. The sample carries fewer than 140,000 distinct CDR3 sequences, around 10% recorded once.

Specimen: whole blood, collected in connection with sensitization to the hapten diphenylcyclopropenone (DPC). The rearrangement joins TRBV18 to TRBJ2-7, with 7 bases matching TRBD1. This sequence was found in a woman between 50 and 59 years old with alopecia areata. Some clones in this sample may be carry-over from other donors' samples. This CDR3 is CASSPRGGDEQYF. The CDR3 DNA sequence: TGTGCCAGCTCACCCCGAGGGGGCGACGAGCAGTACTTC.